The 25 T cell receptor beta chains given below trace back to one sample, sequenced in a study of T cell responses to AZD1222 COVID-19 vaccine. Sequencing used immunoSEQ multiplex PCR; TCRdb keeps in-frame clones, though not all of them. In the table there are about 100,000 clones, 84% of which are singletons. Sequenced here: peripheral blood, sampled on day 0 of AZD1222 vaccination. The receptors shown here come from an adult in good health.

The V and J genes are TRBV3-1 (or the pseudogene TRBV3-2) and TRBJ1-1; 10 nucleotides match TRBD1. V was clipped by 4 bases and J by 4 bases; unmatched bases: 6. The CDR3 consists of 15 residues. Per germline, CDR1 LGHDT and CDR2 YNNKEL (reference sequence). CDR3 region: CASSLRDRGVTEAFF. CDR3 nucleotides: TGTGCCAGCAGCCTCCGGGACAGGGGCGTCACTGAAGCTTTCTTT.

The chain joins TRBV12-3 or TRBV12-4 to TRBJ1-2; D gene unclear. There are 12 residues in the CDR3. Trimming removed 3 bases from V and 3 bases from J, with 5 bases in between. CDR3 bases: TGTGCCAGCAGTTTTTTAGACTATGGCTACACCTTC. The encoded protein is CASSFLDYGYTF.

This chain connects TRBV28 to TRBJ2-4; 9 bases match TRBD2. CDR3 length: 17 amino acids. V lost 7 bases to trimming and J lost 0 bases; unmatched junction nucleotides: 10. Germline CDR1 and CDR2: MDHEN and SYDVKM. The CDR3 DNA follows: TGTGCCAGCACCTCGGGGCGGGGGGGTCTAGCCAAAAACATTCAGTACTTC. Amino acids: CASTSGRGGLAKNIQYF.

The gene calls are TRBV29-1 and TRBJ2-3; D not resolved. Germline CDR1 SQVTM, CDR2 ANQGSEA. Trimming took off 4 bases at V and 0 bases at J, with 5 bases between the two ends. The CDR3 sequence is 12 residues long. The CDR3 coding sequence is TGCAGCGTTGTTGCTAGCACAGATACGCAGTATTTT. The encoded protein is CSVVASTDTQYF.

The chain employs TRBV28 and TRBJ1-5, with a possible D match to TRBD1 (6 bases). V was cut by 2 bases and J by 5 bases, with 13 bases left in between. CDR3 length equals 15 residues. CDR1 is MDHEN and CDR2 is SYDVKM in the germline V gene. The CDR3 DNA reads as TGTGCCAGCAGTTTAAGGGGGGCCCCCCATCAGCCCCAGCATTTT. Translated: CASSLRGAPHQPQHF.

The genes are TRBV5-6 and TRBJ2-1, with 10 bases fitting TRBD2. V lost 6 bases to trimming and J lost 0 bases; unmatched junction nucleotides: 15. Germline V lookup: CDR1 SGHDT, CDR2 YYEEEE. The CDR3 loop spans 19 amino acids. The CDR3 region is CASTRGRSGGLSSYNEQFF. The CDR3 DNA sequence: TGTGCCAGCACCCGGGGGCGTAGCGGGGGGCTTAGCTCCTACAATGAGCAGTTCTTC.

The chain joins TRBV11-3 to TRBJ1-1; no clear D. Germline CDR1 is SGHNT and CDR2 is YENEEA. The CDR3 sequence is 12 residues long. Trimming removed 0 bases from V and 1 base from J, with 0 bases in between. As DNA, the CDR3 is TGTGCCAGCAGCTTAGAGAACACTGAAGCTTTCTTT. Its translation: CASSLENTEAFF. The full variable domain, rest sourced from reference TRBV11-3 and TRBJ1-1, is EAGVVQSPRYKIIEKKQPVAFWCNPISGHNTLYWYLQNLGQGPELLIRYENEEAVDDSQLPKDRFSAERLKGVDSTLKIQPAELGDSAVYLCASSLENTEAFFGQGTRLTVV.

The rearrangement joins TRBV9 to TRBJ2-5; 15 bases fit TRBD2. After removal of 4 bases from V and 5 bases from J, the junction contained 6 bases not matched to a gene. The CDR3 totals 16 residues. Germline V lookup: CDR1 SGDLS, CDR2 YYNGEE. The CDR3 loop reads CASSPGLAGGWETQYF. CDR3 coding DNA: TGTGCCAGCAGCCCCGGACTAGCGGGAGGGTGGGAGACCCAGTACTTC.

V usage is TRBV6-5 and J usage is TRBJ2-7; 7 bases fit TRBD1. V was clipped by 6 bases and J by 6 bases; unmatched bases: 5. The CDR3 consists of 12 residues. Per the germline V gene, CDR1 is MNHEY and CDR2 is SVGAGI. The chain's CDR3 is CASSQTGREQYV. The DNA for the CDR3 is TGTGCCAGCAGCCAGACAGGGCGCGAGCAGTACGTC.

The chain carries TRBV6-1 and TRBJ1-5; 7 nucleotides agree with TRBD1. This CDR3 has 14 amino acids. Germline CDR1 reads MNHNS; CDR2 reads SASEGT. V lost 3 bases and J lost 7; bases outside the gene matches: 6. The CDR3 DNA reads TGTGCCAGCAGTGACGACAGGGTTCGACAGCCCCAGCATTTT. As protein: CASSDDRVRQPQHF.

The chain carries TRBV19 and TRBJ1-1; D is ambiguous. In germline, CDR1 is LNHDA, CDR2 SQIVND (reference sequence). V was pared by 3 bases and J by 2 bases, with 13 bases between. This CDR3 is 15 amino acids long. The CDR3 spells CASSIPTIPNTEAFF. The CDR3 region has the DNA TGTGCCAGTAGTATCCCTACCATTCCTAACACTGAAGCTTTCTTT.

The chain recombines TRBV4-3 with TRBJ2-1; tentative D call: TRBD2 (5 bases). Trimming shortened V by 4 bases and J by 5 bases, and 18 bases separated the two germline ends. CDR3 length equals 16 residues. The V gene's germline CDR1 is LGHNA and CDR2 YSLEER. The DNA for the CDR3 is TGCGCCAGCAGCCTCGGGGTACCACCGCCAAACAATGAGCAGTTCTTC. Its protein is CASSLGVPPPNNEQFF.

This sequence joins TRBV9 and TRBJ1-4; the D is unclear. The V and J ends lost 0 bases and 8 bases respectively, with 11 bases between them. The germline V gene encodes CDR1 SGDLS and CDR2 YYNGEE. The CDR3 has 14 residues. The CDR3 bases are TGTGCCAGCAGCGTAGGGGGAGGGTTCGAAAAACTGTTTTTT. Protein product: CASSVGGGFEKLFF.

This rearrangement joins TRBV10-3 to TRBJ2-1; no clear D gene. CDR3 length: 12 residues. Germline CDR1 is ENHRY and CDR2 is SYGVKD. V was shortened by 6 bases and J by 5 bases, with 8 bases between the two germline ends. CDR3 sequence (DNA): TGTGCCATCAGGGACCCTAACAATGAGCAGTTCTTC. This translates into CAIRDPNNEQFF.

V and J are TRBV2 and TRBJ2-2; TRBD1 might be the D (5 bases). CDR1 SNHLY and CDR2 FYNNEI come from the germline V gene. The CDR3 contains 12 residues. With 6 bases removed from V and 6 bases from J, the gap between germline ends came to 8 bases. The CDR3 sequence is CASSPRAGELFF. CDR3 coding DNA: TGTGCCAGCAGCCCCAGGGCCGGGGAGCTGTTTTTT.

V usage is TRBV19 and J usage is TRBJ1-2, with D uncertain. The CDR3 covers 14 residues. In germline, CDR1 is LNHDA, CDR2 SQIVND (reference sequence). Trimming left V 0 bases short and J 4 bases short, with 9 bases between. The CDR3 here is CASSIDPGLYGYTF. The DNA of the CDR3 is TGTGCCAGTAGTATAGACCCCGGACTCTATGGCTACACCTTC.

This CDR3 is CAWSRSGQGDQPQHF. The CDR3 DNA reads as TGTGCCTGGAGTCGATCGGGACAGGGGGACCAGCCCCAGCATTTT. The chain couples TRBV30 to TRBJ1-5, with 11 bases aligning to TRBD1. This CDR3 is 15 amino acids long. Trimming removed 2 bases from V and 7 bases from J; junction bases left unmatched: 7. CDR1 GTSNPN and CDR2 SVGIG come from the germline V gene (reference sequence).

V and J are TRBV28 and TRBJ2-1, with D possibly matching TRBD1 (5 bases). Between the trimmed V and J ends, which lost 6 bases and 10 bases, there was a span of 19 bases. From germline, CDR1 is MDHEN and CDR2 SYDVKM. CDR3 length: 14 amino acids. CDR3 in amino acids: CASRRDSGEVEQFF. The DNA of the CDR3 is TGTGCCAGCAGACGAGACAGTGGCGAGGTAGAGCAGTTCTTC.

The chain has TRBV3-1 (or the pseudogene TRBV3-2) and TRBJ1-6; 9 nucleotides agree with TRBD1. V lost 4 bases, J lost 7 bases, and 11 bases stayed unmatched. Germline lookup yields CDR1 LGHDT and CDR2 YNNKEL (reference sequence). This CDR3 is built from 17 residues. The CDR3 is CASSLGTGRLINSPLHF. CDR3 coding DNA: TGTGCCAGCAGCCTCGGGACAGGGAGGCTAATCAATTCACCCCTCCACTTT.

This clone was detected only once. The chain joins TRBV10-3 to TRBJ1-2; 8 positions agree with TRBD1. The germline CDR1 and CDR2 sequences are ENHRY and SYGVKD. The CDR3 contains 13 residues. The J segment lost 4 bases and the V segment lost 11 bases, leaving 9 bases of the junction unmatched. The CDR3 DNA reads as TGTGCCTCTAGGGGACAGGAGTTCTATGGCTACACCTTC. Protein product: CASRGQEFYGYTF.

This chain uses TRBV2 with TRBJ1-6; D is unresolved. The V end was cut by 2 bases, the J end by 13 bases, with 9 bases between. CDR1 and CDR2 from the germline V gene are SNHLY and FYNNEI. This CDR3 is built from 12 residues. The CDR3, as DNA: TGTGCCAGCAGTGAAACGGATGCTCCCCTCCACTTT. It specifies CASSETDAPLHF.

This clone was detected once. The chain links TRBV7-2 to TRBJ2-7, with 12 bases lining up with TRBD2. CDR1 and CDR2 (germline): SGHTA, FQGNSA. V lost 5 bases, J lost 5 bases, and 7 bases stayed unmatched. The CDR3 has 15 residues. DNA of the CDR3: TGTGCCAGCAGCCTACTGACTAGCGGGAGTAACGAGCAGTACTTC. It is translated as CASSLLTSGSNEQYF.

This clone was recorded only once. The chain is built from TRBV9 and TRBJ2-5, with 10 bases fitting TRBD2. The CDR3 is 17 residues long. Per germline, CDR1 SGDLS and CDR2 YYNGEE. After removal of 0 bases from V and 1 base from J, the junction contained 6 bases not matched to a gene. CDR3 nucleotide sequence: TGTGCCAGCAGCGTAGCTCCCCAGCGGGGGGGCCAAGAGACCCAGTACTTC. It is translated as CASSVAPQRGGQETQYF. Looking up the rest from reference TRBV9 and TRBJ2-5 gives the full variable domain: DSGVTQTPKHLITATGQRVTLRCSPRSGDLSVYWYQQSLDQGLQFLIQYYNGEERAKGNILERFSAQQFPDLHSELNLSSLELGDSALYFCASSVAPQRGGQETQYFGPGTRLLVL.

The V call is TRBV30, the J call TRBJ2-6, with D maybe TRBD2 (5 bases). The V end was cut by 4 bases, the J end by 1 base, with 14 bases between. This CDR3 spans 16 amino acids. Germline V gene sequence: CDR1 GTSNPN, CDR2 SVGIG (reference sequence). DNA of the CDR3: TGTGCCTGGATCACACTAGGACGGTCTGGGGCCAACGTCCTGACTTTC. Translated, it gives CAWITLGRSGANVLTF.

The rearrangement links TRBV20-1 to TRBJ1-5; no reliable D call. Germline V lookup: CDR1 DFQATT, CDR2 SNEGSKA (reference sequence). Trimming stripped 3 bases from V and 6 bases from J, with 12 bases between. CDR3 length: 13 residues. CDR3 sequence: CSASQDPGQPQHF. CDR3 nucleotides: TGCAGTGCTAGTCAGGACCCCGGTCAGCCCCAGCATTTT.